The entry that follows covers one T cell receptor beta chain sequence. Method: immunoSEQ multiplex PCR; TCRdb's copy keeps in-frame clones and lacks some. The sample consists of about 30,000 clones, around 91% of them appearing once. The sample belongs to a study of T cells in tuberculosis. Across the whole study: A South African cohort included IGRA-negative adolescents, latently infected IGRA-positive adolescents and adults with active tuberculosis.

The sequencing input was PBMCs. The source of this sequence is a donor between 10 and 29 years old with latent tuberculosis or without tuberculosis infection.

CDR3 amino acids: CAISEPGQGTDTQYF. As DNA, the CDR3 is TGTGCCATCAGTGAGCCGGGACAGGGGACAGATACGCAGTATTTT. The chain uses TRBV10-3 and TRBJ2-3; 10 bases line up with TRBD1. The V gene end was trimmed by 2 bases and the J gene end by 3 bases; junction bases not matched to a gene: 2. CDR3 length: 15 residues. Germline-derived CDR1 and CDR2 are ENHRY and SYGVKD.